What follows are 21 T cell receptor beta chains derived from one specimen sequenced in a study of T cell responses to AZD1222 COVID-19 vaccine. Produced via immunoSEQ multiplex PCR; TCRdb's table is partial and in-frame only. Altogether approximately 160,000 clones are present, less than 95% being singletons, with the ten largest covering approximately 3%. The sample was peripheral blood, taken on day 0 of AZD1222 vaccination. The source of these receptors is an adult in good health.

This chain uses TRBV9 with TRBJ1-2; D is undetermined. This CDR3 is built from 14 residues. Looked up from germline, CDR1 is SGDLS and CDR2 is YYNGEE. The V gene lost 0 bases and the J gene lost 2 bases, with 8 bases spanning the gap. For the CDR3, the DNA is TGTGCCAGCAGCGTAGGGGGAGGGAACTATGGCTACACCTTC. Its protein product is CASSVGGGNYGYTF.

The V and J genes are TRBV29-1 and TRBJ2-5; TRBD2 might be the D (7 bases). Germline CDR1 SQVTM, CDR2 ANQGSEA. The V end lost 4 bases, the J end lost 2 bases, and 11 bases lay between the germline ends. The CDR3 is made up of 13 amino acids. The CDR3 reads CSVGRGAQETQYF. CDR3 sequence (DNA): TGCAGCGTTGGCCGGGGGGCGCAAGAGACCCAGTACTTC.

V and J are TRBV11-2 and TRBJ1-1, with D maybe TRBD1 (6 bases). The germline V gene has CDR1 SGHAT and CDR2 FQNNGV. The CDR3 loop spans 14 amino acids. Trimming stripped 3 bases from V and 3 bases from J, with 11 bases between. For the CDR3, the DNA is TGTGCCAGCAGCTTCCCGGGACATCACACTGAAGCTTTCTTT. As protein: CASSFPGHHTEAFF.

This chain joins TRBV19 and TRBJ1-1, with 7 bases aligning to TRBD1. The CDR3 runs 13 residues. V dropped 6 bases and J dropped 7; count of bases not matched to a gene: 8. Germline CDR1 is LNHDA and CDR2 is SQIVND (reference sequence). The CDR3 coding sequence is TGTGCCAGTAGCAACCGACAGGGCCTTGAAGCTTTCTTT. This encodes CASSNRQGLEAFF.

The chain uses TRBV5-1 and TRBJ2-5; D is perhaps TRBD2 (5 bases). The CDR3 totals 15 residues. Trimming stripped 3 bases from V and 1 base from J, with 13 bases between. CDR1 and CDR2 from the germline V gene are SGHRS and YFSETQ. The CDR3 reads CASSWGDAGQETQYF. In DNA form, the CDR3 reads TGCGCCAGCAGCTGGGGAGACGCAGGCCAAGAGACCCAGTACTTC.

The V call is TRBV6-4, the J call TRBJ2-2; D is perhaps TRBD2 (5 bases). This CDR3 comprises 16 residues. From germline, CDR1 is MRHNA and CDR2 SNTAGT. The V gene lost 4 bases and the J gene lost 11 bases, with 23 bases spanning the gap. CDR3 DNA sequence: TGTGCCAGCAGTGCTTCCTTAGGAAACGGACTCGGCGAGCTGTTTTTT. Encoded protein: CASSASLGNGLGELFF.

This chain joins TRBV7-3 and TRBJ2-1; 8 bases match TRBD2. J was trimmed by 3 bases and V by 2 bases; bases with no gene match: 0. The germline V gene has CDR1 SGHTA and CDR2 FQGTGA. This CDR3 is 14 amino acids long. The CDR3 reads CASSLAGGYNEQFF. The CDR3 DNA follows: TGTGCCAGCAGCTTAGCGGGGGGCTACAATGAGCAGTTCTTC.

The J gene is TRBJ2-3, the V gene TRBV5-6, with TRBD1 matching 8 bases. The germline CDR1 and CDR2 sequences are SGHDT and YYEEEE. CDR3 length equals 15 residues. The V gene end was trimmed by 4 bases and the J gene end by 0 bases; junction bases not matched to a gene: 4. CDR3 DNA: TGTGCCAGCAGCACCCGGACAGGGAGCACAGATACGCAGTATTTT. Translated, it gives CASSTRTGSTDTQYF.

The chain uses TRBV10-1 and TRBJ2-2; D ambiguous. Germline V gene data show CDR1 as WNHNN and CDR2 as SYGVQD (reference sequence). The CDR3 consists of 13 residues. Trimming left V 4 bases short and J 4 bases short, with 7 bases between. The CDR3 sequence is CASSGVGTGELFF. CDR3 DNA sequence: TGCGCCAGCAGTGGTGTTGGCACCGGGGAGCTGTTTTTT.

V and J are TRBV19 and TRBJ2-1; possible D gene TRBD2, 6 bases. The CDR3 runs to 13 residues. Trimming removed 10 bases from V and 7 bases from J, with 17 bases in between. CDR1 is LNHDA, CDR2 SQIVND, per germline (reference sequence). CDR3 region: CAIAGRPGNEQFF. The CDR3 nucleotides are TGTGCCATCGCGGGACGGCCCGGGAATGAGCAGTTCTTC.

A word on this clone: Other DNA sequences in the same sample also yield this CDR3. The rearrangement links TRBV9 to TRBJ2-1; TRBD2 aligns across 8 bases. Germline-derived CDR1 and CDR2 are SGDLS and YYNGEE. CDR3 length equals 15 residues. The V gene end was trimmed by 0 bases and the J gene end by 4 bases; junction bases not matched to a gene: 3. The CDR3 spells CASSVGSGGYNEQFF. The CDR3 DNA reads TGTGCCAGCAGCGTAGGTTCGGGGGGGTACAATGAGCAGTTCTTC.

This chain joins TRBV6-4 and TRBJ1-2; D possibly corresponds to TRBD1 (6 bases). CDR1 and CDR2 (germline): MRHNA, SNTAGT. The V end lost 6 bases, the J end lost 3 bases, and 20 bases lay between the germline ends. This CDR3 is built from 16 residues. The CDR3 is CASSFYRERTYYGYTF. The CDR3 coding sequence is TGTGCCAGCAGCTTCTACAGGGAGAGGACTTACTATGGCTACACCTTC.

The chain has TRBV4-3 and TRBJ2-7; TRBD2 matches at 12 bases. The CDR3 length is 16 residues. Germline trimming cut 0 bases from V and 2 bases from J; bases unmatched to any gene: 2. Looked up from germline, CDR1 is LGHNA and CDR2 is YSLEER. The CDR3 is CASSQERLAGAYEQYF. CDR3 bases: TGCGCCAGCAGCCAAGAAAGACTAGCGGGAGCCTACGAGCAGTACTTC.

The chain couples TRBV5-4 to TRBJ2-7; no definite D call. CDR3 size: 14 residues. From germline, CDR1 is SGHNT and CDR2 YYREEE (reference sequence). V lost 4 bases and J 0 bases, leaving 11 bases between the germline ends. This CDR3 reads CASSGLGSSYEQYF. Written as DNA, the CDR3 is TGTGCCAGCAGCGGCCTGGGTAGCTCCTACGAGCAGTACTTC.

The rearrangement uses TRBV7-9 and TRBJ2-3; D remains ambiguous. V was cut by 9 bases and J by 10 bases, with 5 bases left in between. Germline lookup yields CDR1 SEHNR and CDR2 FQNEAQ (reference sequence). The CDR3 totals 8 residues. CDR3 in DNA: TGTGCCAGAAGCCCGCAGTATTTT. This translates into CARSPQYF.

The chain is built from TRBV29-1 and TRBJ1-2; D call uncertain. The germline V gene has CDR1 SQVTM and CDR2 ANQGSEA. Trimming left V 4 bases short and J 0 bases short, with 12 bases between. This CDR3 region has 14 residues. The CDR3 reads CSVARQQTNYGYTF. The CDR3 DNA reads TGCAGCGTTGCGCGGCAGCAGACTAACTATGGCTACACCTTC.

In its sample, this clone was seen once. This sequence joins TRBV3-1 (or the pseudogene TRBV3-2) and TRBJ1-6, with TRBD1 identical over 7 bases. This CDR3 has 14 residues. Germline loops: CDR1 LGHDT, CDR2 YNNKEL (reference sequence). V was pared by 4 bases and J by 9 bases, with 6 bases of the junction left unmatched. The CDR3: CASSPRQGSSPLHF. CDR3 sequence (DNA): TGTGCCAGCAGCCCAAGACAGGGTAGTTCACCCCTCCACTTT.

This chain uses TRBV15 with TRBJ2-3; possibly TRBD2 for D (6 bases). The ends were cut back, 5 bases at V and 2 bases at J, with 8 bases in the middle. This CDR3 has 13 amino acids. CDR1 and CDR2 (germline): LNHNV, YYDKDF (reference sequence). The CDR3 DNA follows: TGTGCCACCAGCCTGGGACTCACAGATACGCAGTATTTT. This sequence encodes CATSLGLTDTQYF.

The chain joins TRBV19 to TRBJ2-1, with TRBD1 matching over 11 bases. Per germline, CDR1 LNHDA and CDR2 SQIVND (reference sequence). The CDR3 contains 13 residues. The V gene end was trimmed by 0 bases and the J gene end by 15 bases; junction bases not matched to a gene: 4. The CDR3 bases are TGTGCCAGTAGTATAGACCGGACAGGGGGCCTGTTCTTC. This sequence encodes CASSIDRTGGLFF.

This chain uses TRBV23-1 with TRBJ2-3, with 7 bases matching TRBD1. TRBV23-1 is given ORF status, its function remaining uncertain. V lost 2 bases and J lost 2; bases outside the gene matches: 7. The CDR3 consists of 16 residues. CDR3 sequence: CASSQGDSGVTDTQYF. CDR3 nucleotides: TGCGCCAGCAGTCAAGGGGACAGTGGGGTCACAGATACGCAGTATTTT.

The chain uses TRBV12-3 or TRBV12-4 and TRBJ1-1, with D uncertain. The ends were cut back, 3 bases at V and 0 bases at J, with 5 bases in the middle. There are 13 residues in the CDR3. CDR3 nucleotide sequence: TGTGCCAGCAGTTTGGCCATGAACACTGAAGCTTTCTTT. As protein: CASSLAMNTEAFF.